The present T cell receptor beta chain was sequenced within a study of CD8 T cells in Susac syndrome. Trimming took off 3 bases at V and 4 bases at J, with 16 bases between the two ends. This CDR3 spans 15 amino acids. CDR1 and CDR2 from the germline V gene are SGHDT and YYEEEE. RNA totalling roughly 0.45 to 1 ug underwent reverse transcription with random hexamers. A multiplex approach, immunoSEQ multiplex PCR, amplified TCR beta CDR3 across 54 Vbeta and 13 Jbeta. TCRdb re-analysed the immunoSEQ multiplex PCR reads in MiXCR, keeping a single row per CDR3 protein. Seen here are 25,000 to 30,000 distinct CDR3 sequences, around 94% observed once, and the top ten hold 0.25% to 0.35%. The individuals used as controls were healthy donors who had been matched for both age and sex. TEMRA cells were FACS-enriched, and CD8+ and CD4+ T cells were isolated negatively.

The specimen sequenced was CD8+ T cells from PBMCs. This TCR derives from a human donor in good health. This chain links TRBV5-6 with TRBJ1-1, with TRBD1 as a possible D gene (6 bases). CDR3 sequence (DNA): TGTGCCAGCAGCTGGGGGTCGGGGGCGGGCACTGAAGCTTTCTTT. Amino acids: CASSWGSGAGTEAFF.